Listed here is a single T cell receptor (beta chain). This sample is drawn from a study of blood T cell repertoires in COVID-19. Across the whole study: Acute-phase and convalescent COVID-19 samples originated in the United States, Italy and Spain. T cells, B-cell-depleted T cells, or PBMCs supplied cDNA or gDNA.

The J segment lost 8 bases and the V segment lost 1 base, leaving 4 bases of the junction unmatched. Germline V gene sequence: CDR1 LGHDT, CDR2 YNNKEL (reference sequence). The CDR3 sequence is 14 residues long. Authors' methods: Estimation of nucleated cell counts was performed using reference gene primer amplification. Only in-frame clones appear in the TCRdb table, and some are missing; sequencing was by immunoSEQ multiplex PCR. The V and J calls and clone size were taken over from that table, and D and trimming were inferred from the DNA. This sample carries approximately 140,000 clones, roughly 83% of them seen once, and the ten largest clones take over 1.1%.

This chain joins TRBV3-1 (or the pseudogene TRBV3-2) and TRBJ2-1, with 8 bases that match TRBD2. The receptor was isolated from a man aged 60 to 69 with acute or convalescent COVID-19. What was sequenced was peripheral blood. CDR3 residues: CASSQGGRIYEQFF. The CDR3 coding sequence is TGTGCCAGCAGCCAAGGCGGGAGGATCTATGAGCAGTTCTTC.